These 11 T cell receptor beta chains were sequenced from one sample in a study of cytomegalovirus exposure and HLA in healthy donors. The study ran its PCR with 60 Vbeta and 13 Jbeta primers. Only in-frame clones appear in the TCRdb table, and some are missing; sequencing was by immunoSEQ multiplex PCR. Of some 93,000 clones listed, approximately 60% are singletons. The material sequenced was PBMCs. The receptors here all came from a boy between 10 and 17 years old in good health and CMV-seropositive.

V is TRBV6-1 and J is TRBJ1-2; D gene unclear. CDR1 and CDR2 from the germline V gene are MNHNS and SASEGT. The V end was cut by 0 bases, the J end by 2 bases, with 16 bases between. The CDR3 consists of 17 residues. The CDR3 sequence is CASSEAAGEVLNYGYTF. The CDR3 DNA is TGTGCCAGCAGTGAAGCGGCCGGGGAGGTCTTAAACTATGGCTACACCTTC.

This clone showed up just a few times. V gene TRBV27 combines with J gene TRBJ2-3; tentatively, D is TRBD1 (8 bases). Germline V lookup: CDR1 MNHEY, CDR2 SMNVEV (reference sequence). V lost 6 bases and J 5 bases, leaving 18 bases between the germline ends. CDR3 length equals 15 residues. This CDR3 reads CASSLGNRGGDTQYF. In nucleotides, the CDR3 is TGTGCCAGCAGCCTAGGGAACAGGGGGGGAGATACGCAGTATTTT.

The chain uses TRBV30 and TRBJ1-4; 12 bases line up with TRBD1. CDR1 and CDR2 (germline): GTSNPN, SVGIG (reference sequence). Germline trimming cut 5 bases from V and 8 bases from J; bases unmatched to any gene: 3. The CDR3 extends over 13 amino acids. The CDR3 loop reads CAWAGTGGEKLFF. The CDR3 coding sequence is TGTGCCTGGGCCGGGACAGGGGGCGAAAAACTGTTTTTT.

This clone was counted between two and nine times. The chain employs TRBV4-1 and TRBJ2-7, with a possible D match to TRBD1 (6 bases). V was shortened by 0 bases and J by 7 bases, with 13 bases between the two germline ends. This CDR3 has 14 amino acids. Germline assignment: CDR1 MGHRA and CDR2 YSYEKL. The CDR3 DNA is TGCGCCAGCAGCCAAGACAGGGGTACGATAGAGCAGTACTTC. This codes for CASSQDRGTIEQYF.

A few counts support this clone. The rearrangement links TRBV7-9 to TRBJ2-5; 10 bases align to TRBD2. The CDR3 runs to 16 residues. The V gene end was trimmed by 5 bases and the J gene end by 5 bases; junction bases not matched to a gene: 11. Germline V gene lookup returns CDR1 SEHNR and CDR2 FQNEAQ (reference sequence). CDR3 protein: CASSIGASGSWETQYF. The DNA for the CDR3 is TGTGCCAGCAGCATAGGGGCTAGCGGGAGTTGGGAGACCCAGTACTTC.

The J gene is TRBJ2-6, the V gene TRBV27, with D perhaps TRBD1 (6 bases). Deletions cut 5 bases from V and 2 bases from J, with 10 bases between. The germline V gene encodes CDR1 MNHEY and CDR2 SMNVEV (reference sequence). The CDR3 runs to 15 residues. The CDR3 DNA reads TGTGCCAGCAGTCCGCGGACAGCTGGGGCCAACGTCCTGACTTTC. Amino acid sequence: CASSPRTAGANVLTF. Full variable domain (missing parts from reference TRBV27 and TRBJ2-6): EAQVTQNPRYLITVTGKKLTVTCSQNMNHEYMSWYRQDPGLGLRQIYYSMNVEVTDKGDVPEGYKVSRKEKRNFPLILESPSPNQTSLYFCASSPRTAGANVLTFGAGSRLTVL.

The V and J genes are TRBV11-1 and TRBJ2-3, with TRBD1 identical over 7 bases. Germline V gene sequence: CDR1 SGHAT, CDR2 FQDESV (reference sequence). The CDR3 length is 14 residues. The J segment lost 4 bases and the V segment lost 5 bases, leaving 6 bases of the junction unmatched. Here the CDR3 reads CASSLGTAADTQYF. Written as DNA, the CDR3 is TGTGCCAGCAGCCTAGGGACAGCGGCAGATACGCAGTATTTT.

Note on this clone: Within the sample, other DNA sequences also encode this same CDR3. The chain uses TRBV27 and TRBJ1-1; possibly TRBD1 for D (5 bases). Deletions cut 6 bases from V and 1 base from J, with 9 bases between. The germline CDR1 and CDR2 sequences are MNHEY and SMNVEV (reference sequence). The CDR3 length is 13 residues. In DNA form, the CDR3 reads TGTGCCAGCAGCTTGGGGGGGAACACTGAAGCTTTCTTT. Its translation is CASSLGGNTEAFF.

The V and J genes are TRBV5-1 and TRBJ2-7; TRBD2 agrees at 12 bases. This CDR3 has 18 residues. The ends lost 2 bases at V and 0 bases at J; junction bases unmatched: 9. The germline V gene encodes CDR1 SGHRS and CDR2 YFSETQ. The chain's CDR3 is CASSLHLRTSGASYEQYF. The CDR3 region has the DNA TGCGCCAGCAGCTTACACCTTAGGACTAGCGGGGCCTCCTACGAGCAGTACTTC. The complete variable domain, with remaining parts taken from reference TRBV5-1 and TRBJ2-7, reads KAGVTQTPRYLIKTRGQQVTLSCSPISGHRSVSWYQQTPGQGLQFLFEYFSETQRNKGNFPGRFSGRQFSNSRSEMNVSTLELGDSALYLCASSLHLRTSGASYEQYFGPGTRLTVT.

This clone came up once. The chain combines TRBV7-9 with TRBJ1-1; no clear D gene. Deletions cut 5 bases from V and 1 base from J, with 14 bases between. The germline V gene encodes CDR1 SEHNR and CDR2 FQNEAQ (reference sequence). The CDR3 is 15 amino acids. CDR3 protein: CASSPTRVRNTEAFF. The CDR3 nucleotides read TGTGCCAGCAGCCCAACCCGGGTTCGGAACACTGAAGCTTTCTTT.

J is TRBJ1-2 and V is TRBV7-2; D remains unclear. Deletions cut 1 base from V and 6 bases from J, with 12 bases between. CDR3 size: 14 residues. CDR1 is SGHTA and CDR2 is FQGNSA in the germline V gene. In DNA form, the CDR3 reads TGTGCCAGCAGCTTAGACGGGTCTATTGATGGCTACACCTTC. Translated, it gives CASSLDGSIDGYTF.